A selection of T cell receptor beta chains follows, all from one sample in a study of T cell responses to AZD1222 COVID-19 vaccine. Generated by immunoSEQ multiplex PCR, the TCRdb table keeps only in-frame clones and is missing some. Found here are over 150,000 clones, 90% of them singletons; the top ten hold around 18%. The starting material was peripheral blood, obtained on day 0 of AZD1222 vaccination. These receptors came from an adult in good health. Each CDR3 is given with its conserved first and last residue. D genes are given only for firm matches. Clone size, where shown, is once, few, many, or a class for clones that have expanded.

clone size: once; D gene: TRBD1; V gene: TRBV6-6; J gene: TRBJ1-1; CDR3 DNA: TGTGCCAGCAGACAGGGGTTGAACACTGAAGCTTTCTTT; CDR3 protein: CASRQGLNTEAFF
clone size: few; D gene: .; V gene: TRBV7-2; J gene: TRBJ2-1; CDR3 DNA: TGTGCCAGCAGCAACCTTAAAAAGTCCTACAATGAGCAGTTCTTC; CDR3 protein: CASSNLKKSYNEQFF
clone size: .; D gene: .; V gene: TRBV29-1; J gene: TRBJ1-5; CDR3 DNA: TGCAGGCAAAAACAGGGACGCAATCAGCCCCAGCATTTT; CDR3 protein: CRQKQGRNQPQHF
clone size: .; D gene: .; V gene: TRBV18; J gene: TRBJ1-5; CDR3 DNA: TGTGCCAGCTCACGGGTGGTAGGGGAGCCCCAGCATTTT; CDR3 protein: CASSRVVGEPQHF
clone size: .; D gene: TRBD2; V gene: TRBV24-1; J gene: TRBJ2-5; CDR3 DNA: TGTGCCACCAGTGATTTTATAGGGACTAGCGGGAGGGAGGAGACCCAGTACTTC; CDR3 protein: CATSDFIGTSGREETQYF
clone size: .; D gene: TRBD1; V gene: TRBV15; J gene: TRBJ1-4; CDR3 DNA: TGTGCCACCAGCAGGAACAGGGGTTTGGAAAAACTGTTTTTT; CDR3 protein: CATSRNRGLEKLFF
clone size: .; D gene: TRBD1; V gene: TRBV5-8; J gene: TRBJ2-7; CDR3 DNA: TGTGCCAGCAGCCGGGACAGGGGGCACGAGCAGTACTTC; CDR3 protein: CASSRDRGHEQYF
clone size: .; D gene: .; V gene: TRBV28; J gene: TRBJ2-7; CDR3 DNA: TGTGCCAGCAGTTTTTCAGCGGGTTCAGCCTACGAGCAGTACTTC; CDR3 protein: CASSFSAGSAYEQYF
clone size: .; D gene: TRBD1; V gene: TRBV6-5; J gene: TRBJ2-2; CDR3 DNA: TGTGCCAGCACTGCCGGACAGGATGTCGCCGGGGAGCTGTTTTTT; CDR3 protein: CASTAGQDVAGELFF
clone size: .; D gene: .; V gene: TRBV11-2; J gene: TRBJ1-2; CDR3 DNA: TGTGCCAGCAGCTCCTCGTATACTCGTGGCTACACCTTC; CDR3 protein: CASSSSYTRGYTF
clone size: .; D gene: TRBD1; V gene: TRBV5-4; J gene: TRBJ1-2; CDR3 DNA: TGTGCCAGCAGCTTGGACGACAGGGCCAGCTACACCTTC; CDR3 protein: CASSLDDRASYTF
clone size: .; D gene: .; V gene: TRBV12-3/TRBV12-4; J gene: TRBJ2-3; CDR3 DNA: TGTGCCCTCAGTGGAGGGGGCTTGGATACGCAGTATTTT; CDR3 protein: CALSGGGLDTQYF
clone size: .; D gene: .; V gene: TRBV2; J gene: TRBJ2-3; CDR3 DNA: TGTGCCAGCAGTGAAAGGGCTAGCTCGGCTTTT; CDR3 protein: CASSERASSAF
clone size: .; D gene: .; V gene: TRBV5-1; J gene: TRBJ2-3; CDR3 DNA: TGCGCCAGCAGCTTATCGAGCCCCAGCACAGATACGCAGTATTTT; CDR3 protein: CASSLSSPSTDTQYF
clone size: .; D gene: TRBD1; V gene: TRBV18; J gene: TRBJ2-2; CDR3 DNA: TGTGCCAGCTCACCAGGACAGGTTGGCACCGGGGAGCTGTTTTTT; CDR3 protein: CASSPGQVGTGELFF
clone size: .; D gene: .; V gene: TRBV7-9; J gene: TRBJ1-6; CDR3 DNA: TGTGCCAGCAGCTTAGTTAGGGGGAATTCACCCCTCCACTTT; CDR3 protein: CASSLVRGNSPLHF
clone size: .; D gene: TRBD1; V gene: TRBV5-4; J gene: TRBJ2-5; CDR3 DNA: TGTGCCAGCAAAATGTATAGTACAGGGGAAGAGACCCAGTACTTC; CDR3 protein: CASKMYSTGEETQYF
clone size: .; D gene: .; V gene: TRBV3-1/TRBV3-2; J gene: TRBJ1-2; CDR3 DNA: TGTGCCAGCAGCCACGGGCTGGGAAACTATGGCTACACCTTC; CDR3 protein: CASSHGLGNYGYTF
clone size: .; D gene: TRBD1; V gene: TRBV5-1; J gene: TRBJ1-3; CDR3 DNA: TGCGCCAGCAGCTTGACAGGGGCTGGAAACACCATATATTTT; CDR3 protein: CASSLTGAGNTIYF
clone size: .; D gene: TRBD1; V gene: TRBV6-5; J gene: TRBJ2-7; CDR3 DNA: TGTGCCAGCAGCAGGACAGGGGTCGAGCAGTACTTC; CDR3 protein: CASSRTGVEQYF
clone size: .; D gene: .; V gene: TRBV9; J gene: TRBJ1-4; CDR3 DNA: TGTGCCAGCAGCGTAGTTGATGGGGTAAGGGAAAAACTGTTTTTT; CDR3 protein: CASSVVDGVREKLFF
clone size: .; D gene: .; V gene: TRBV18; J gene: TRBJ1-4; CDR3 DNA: TGTGCCAGCTCAAACTCCAAGGCGAATCAAAAACTGTTTTTT; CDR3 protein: CASSNSKANQKLFF
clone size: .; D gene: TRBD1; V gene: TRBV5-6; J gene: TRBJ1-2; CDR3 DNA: TGTGCCAGCAGCTTGGCAGGGGGTCAAAACTATGGCTACACCTTC; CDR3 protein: CASSLAGGQNYGYTF
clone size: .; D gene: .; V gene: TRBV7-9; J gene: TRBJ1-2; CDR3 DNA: TGTGCCAGCAGCTTAAGAGCCTATGGCTACACCTTC; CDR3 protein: CASSLRAYGYTF
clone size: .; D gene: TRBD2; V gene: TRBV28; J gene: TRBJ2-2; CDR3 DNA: TGTGCCAGCAGTTTATTGGCGGTTGGGCTAGCGGACACCGGGGAGCTGTTTTTT; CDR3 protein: CASSLLAVGLADTGELFF
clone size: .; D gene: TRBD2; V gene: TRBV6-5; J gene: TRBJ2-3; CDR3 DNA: TGTGCCAGCAGTTACCAGCGGGGGGGAACAGATACGCAGTATTTT; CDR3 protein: CASSYQRGGTDTQYF
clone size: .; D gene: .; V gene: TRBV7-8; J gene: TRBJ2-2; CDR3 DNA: TGTGCCAGCAGCTTAGGTGGAAGGGGAACCGGGGAGCTGTTTTTT; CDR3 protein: CASSLGGRGTGELFF
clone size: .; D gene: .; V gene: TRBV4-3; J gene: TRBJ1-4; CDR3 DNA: TGCGCCAGCAGCCAAGAAGTAAAGTATGGACAGCGATATGAAAAACTGTTTTTT; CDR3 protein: CASSQEVKYGQRYEKLFF
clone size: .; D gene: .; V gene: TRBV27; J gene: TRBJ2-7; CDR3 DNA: TGTGCCAGCAGTTATAGGCTAGGGGAGTTAGGGTCCTACGAGCAGTACTTC; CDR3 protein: CASSYRLGELGSYEQYF
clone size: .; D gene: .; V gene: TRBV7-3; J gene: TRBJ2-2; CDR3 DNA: TGTGCCAGCAGCCCCACCGGGGAGCTGTTTTTT; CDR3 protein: CASSPTGELFF
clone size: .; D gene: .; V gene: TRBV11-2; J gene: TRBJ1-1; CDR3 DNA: TGTGCCAGCAGCTTATTTTACACTGAAGCTTTCTTT; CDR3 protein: CASSLFYTEAFF
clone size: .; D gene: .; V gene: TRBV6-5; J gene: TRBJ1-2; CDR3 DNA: TGTGCCGCGGGGCCGCTGCTAACTAACTATGGCTACACCTTC; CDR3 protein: CAAGPLLTNYGYTF
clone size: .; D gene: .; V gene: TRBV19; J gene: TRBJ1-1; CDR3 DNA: TGTGCCAGTAGTAGATTTGTGGGGGGGAACACTGAAGCTTTCTTT; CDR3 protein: CASSRFVGGNTEAFF
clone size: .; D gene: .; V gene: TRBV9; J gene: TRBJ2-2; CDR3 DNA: TGTGCCAGCAGCGTAGAGGAGACCGGGGAGCTGTTTTTT; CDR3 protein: CASSVEETGELFF
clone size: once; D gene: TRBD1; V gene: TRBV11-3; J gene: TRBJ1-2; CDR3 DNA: TGTGCCAGCAGCCCGGGACAGGGGCTCTATGGCTACACCTTC; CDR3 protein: CASSPGQGLYGYTF
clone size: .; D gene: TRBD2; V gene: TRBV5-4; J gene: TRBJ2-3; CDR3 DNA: TGTGCCAGCAGCTTTCGGACTAGCGGGGGTAGCACAGATACGCAGTATTTT; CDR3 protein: CASSFRTSGGSTDTQYF